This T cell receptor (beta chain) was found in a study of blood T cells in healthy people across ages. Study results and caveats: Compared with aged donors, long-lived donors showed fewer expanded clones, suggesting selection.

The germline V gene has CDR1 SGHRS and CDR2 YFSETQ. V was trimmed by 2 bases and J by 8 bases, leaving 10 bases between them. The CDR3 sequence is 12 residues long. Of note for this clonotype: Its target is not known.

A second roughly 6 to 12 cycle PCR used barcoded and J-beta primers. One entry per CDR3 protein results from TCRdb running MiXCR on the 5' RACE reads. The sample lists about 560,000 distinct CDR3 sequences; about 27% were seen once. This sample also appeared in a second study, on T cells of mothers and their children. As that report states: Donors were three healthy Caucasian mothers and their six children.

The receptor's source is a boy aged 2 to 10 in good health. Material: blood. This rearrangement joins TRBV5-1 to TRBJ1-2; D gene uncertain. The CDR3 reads CASSFDGWGYTF. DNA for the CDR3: TGCGCCAGCAGCTTTGACGGTTGGGGCTACACCTTC.